This TCR beta chain originates from a study of T cell clonotyping in hematopoietic cell transplantation. Whole-study findings and limits: At the given depth, recipient repertoires were over 95% de novo clonotypes. Broader posttransplant TCR repertoire diversity was predicted by graft donor and pretransplant recipient Inverse Simpson Index values.

The time point here: recipient sample about 28 days before transplant, after cytoreduction. The J segment lost 6 bases and the V segment lost 2 bases, leaving 7 bases of the junction unmatched. The V gene's germline CDR1 is ENHRY and CDR2 SYGVKD. The length of the CDR3 is 16 residues. Concerning this clone itself: Antigen unknown.

Clones were read by immunoSEQ multiplex PCR, and TCRdb kept only the in-frame ones, dropping some. There are about 28,000 clones in the sample; more than 70% occur only once, and about 1.8% lies in the top ten. The receptor was isolated from a man between 40 and 49 years old with acute myeloid leukemia. Some clones in this sample may be carry-over from other donors' samples. Sequences were derived from peripheral blood mononuclear cells, sampled before stem cell transplant. This chain uses TRBV10-3 with TRBJ1-6, with 7 bases matching TRBD1. The CDR3 DNA reads as TGTGCCATCAGTGAGACAGAGACAGGGACTAATTCACCCCTCCACTTT. It codes for CAISETETGTNSPLHF.